This entry lists 17 T cell receptor beta chains sequenced from one sample in a study of cytomegalovirus exposure and HLA in healthy donors. Sequencing was performed with immunoSEQ multiplex PCR; in TCRdb, only in-frame clones are kept and a portion is missing. This sample has around 150,000 clones; just under 90% occur once, and the top ten carry around 4.4%. Sequencing was performed on PBMCs. These receptor sequences come from a man younger than 35 in good health and CMV-seropositive.

The chain uses TRBV10-3 and TRBJ1-2, with a tentative D call TRBD1 (6 bases). Trimming left V 3 bases short and J 4 bases short, with 12 bases between. CDR3 length equals 14 residues. The germline V gene has CDR1 ENHRY and CDR2 SYGVKD. The CDR3 DNA follows: TGTGCCATCAGTGACGCAGGGGCTGGCTATGGCTACACCTTC. This encodes CAISDAGAGYGYTF.

The V and J genes are TRBV19 and TRBJ2-7; 8 nucleotides match TRBD1. V gave up 3 bases and J gave up 1 base; unmatched junction bases: 2. The germline gives CDR1 LNHDA, CDR2 SQIVND (reference sequence). The CDR3 length is 14 residues. CDR3 sequence reads: CASSIGQGSYEQYF. The DNA of the CDR3 is TGTGCCAGTAGTATCGGACAGGGATCCTACGAGCAGTACTTC.

This sequence joins TRBV6-1 and TRBJ2-1; 7 bases match TRBD1. V shed 6 bases, J shed 12 bases, and the junction held 5 bases outside the gene matches. The CDR3 loop spans 11 amino acids. The germline gives CDR1 MNHNS, CDR2 SASEGT. The CDR3 DNA sequence: TGTGCCAGCAGGACAGGGCTCGGGCAGTTCTTC. This encodes CASRTGLGQFF.

The chain couples TRBV10-1 to TRBJ2-1; 13 nucleotides agree with TRBD2. Trimming removed 7 bases from V and 10 bases from J; junction bases left unmatched: 10. The CDR3 contains 15 residues. Per the germline V gene, CDR1 is WNHNN and CDR2 is SYGVQD (reference sequence). The CDR3 sequence is CASTSHGLAGDEQFF. DNA of the CDR3: TGCGCCAGCACTTCACACGGACTAGCGGGAGACGAGCAGTTCTTC.

V is TRBV10-3 and J is TRBJ2-5; 11 nucleotides line up with TRBD2. The germline V gene has CDR1 ENHRY and CDR2 SYGVKD. Germline trimming cut 4 bases from V and 5 bases from J; bases unmatched to any gene: 3. This CDR3 is built from 14 residues. CDR3 protein: CAISVSSGRETQYF. CDR3 DNA: TGTGCCATCAGTGTCTCTAGCGGGAGGGAGACCCAGTACTTC.

This rearrangement joins TRBV27 to TRBJ2-7; no clear D. The CDR3 contains 12 residues. The germline CDR1 and CDR2 sequences are MNHEY and SMNVEV (reference sequence). V lost 2 bases, J lost 4 bases, and 6 bases lay in between. The CDR3 loop reads CASSLAGYEQYF. The CDR3 DNA sequence: TGTGCCAGCAGTTTAGCCGGGTACGAGCAGTACTTC.

V is TRBV6-1 and J is TRBJ2-7, with 11 bases that match TRBD2. CDR3 length equals 15 residues. Germline CDR1 reads MNHNS; CDR2 reads SASEGT. V was pared by 2 bases and J by 5 bases, with 5 bases of the junction left unmatched. CDR3 residues: CASSENTSGSHEQYF. CDR3 sequence (DNA): TGTGCCAGCAGTGAAAATACTAGCGGGAGCCACGAGCAGTACTTC.

This clone was counted between two and nine times. One end of the junction varies from germline; a read error may be responsible. The V gene is TRBV7-7, the J gene TRBJ2-7; D might be TRBD2 (5 bases). This CDR3 contains 13 residues. The V gene's germline CDR1 is SSHAT and CDR2 FNYEAQ (reference sequence). CDR3 amino acids: CASSLDFSYEQYF. The CDR3 DNA reads as TGTGCTAGCAGCTTGGACTTTTCCTACGAGCAGTACTTC.

The chain joins TRBV13 to TRBJ1-2; D gene ambiguous. The length of the CDR3 is 19 residues. The germline CDR1 and CDR2 sequences are PRHDT and FYEKMQ (reference sequence). Between the trimmed V and J ends, which lost 2 bases and 2 bases, there was a span of 24 bases. The CDR3 coding sequence is TGTGCCAGCAGCTTAATTCCCCAATTGCGGGAACTCAACAACTATGGCTACACCTTC. Translated, it gives CASSLIPQLRELNNYGYTF.

The chain recombines TRBV6-1 with TRBJ2-5; 9 nucleotides match TRBD2. Germline V gene sequence: CDR1 MNHNS, CDR2 SASEGT. The length of the CDR3 is 13 residues. V was clipped by 8 bases and J by 3 bases; unmatched bases: 4. The CDR3 bases are TGTGCCAGCGAAAGACTAGCGGAAGAGACCCAGTACTTC. Residues: CASERLAEETQYF.

J is TRBJ2-7 and V is TRBV29-1, with 7 bases matching TRBD1. V lost 7 bases, J lost 0 bases, and 6 bases stayed unmatched. In germline, CDR1 is SQVTM, CDR2 ANQGSEA. This CDR3 spans 13 amino acids. In nucleotides, the CDR3 is TGCAGCGCCGTGGACAGGAGCTCCTACGAGCAGTACTTC. This translates into CSAVDRSSYEQYF.

The J gene is TRBJ1-1, the V gene TRBV10-2, with TRBD1 as a possible D gene (5 bases). In germline, CDR1 is WSHSY, CDR2 SAAADI. V dropped 2 bases and J dropped 3 bases, with 13 bases sitting between them. The CDR3 runs to 15 residues. The CDR3 nucleotides read TGCGCCAGCAGTGAGGGACACCGGCAGGACACTGAAGCTTTCTTT. It yields the protein CASSEGHRQDTEAFF.

The V call is TRBV13, the J call TRBJ2-2; 16 nucleotides match TRBD2. V gave up 3 bases and J gave up 3 bases; unmatched junction bases: 4. The CDR3 has 18 amino acids. Germline CDR1 is PRHDT and CDR2 is FYEKMQ (reference sequence). This CDR3 is CASSFSGTSGRDTGELFF. The CDR3 DNA is TGTGCCAGCAGCTTTTCCGGGACTAGCGGGAGGGACACCGGGGAGCTGTTTTTT.

The table lists this clone with a count of one. V usage is TRBV7-8 and J usage is TRBJ2-6; D is perhaps TRBD1 (5 bases). Per germline, CDR1 SGHVS and CDR2 FQNEAQ. The CDR3 length is 16 residues. V lost 3 bases and J lost 3, with 12 bases in between. This CDR3 reads CASSFSRAFGANVLTF. CDR3 bases: TGTGCCAGCAGCTTCTCCAGGGCGTTTGGGGCCAACGTCCTGACTTTC.

With respect to this clone: The same CDR3 also results from other DNA sequences found in this sample. This sequence joins TRBV5-5 and TRBJ2-7; TRBD1 matches at 10 bases. V lost 4 bases to trimming and J lost 2 bases; unmatched junction nucleotides: 3. This CDR3 spans 14 amino acids. Germline CDR1 and CDR2: SGHKS and YYEKEE (reference sequence). The CDR3 nucleotides are TGTGCCAGCAGCCTTGGACAGGGGGCCTACGAGCAGTACTTC. Residues: CASSLGQGAYEQYF.

The count of this clone is one. This sequence joins TRBV11-2 and TRBJ2-7, with D tentatively TRBD1 (5 bases). CDR3 length: 14 residues. Trimming shortened V by 1 base and J by 2 bases, and 9 bases separated the two germline ends. In germline, CDR1 is SGHAT, CDR2 FQNNGV. CDR3 in amino acids: CASSLGGIAYEQYF. In nucleotides, the CDR3 is TGTGCCAGCAGCTTAGGGGGCATCGCCTACGAGCAGTACTTC. Based on the CDR3 plus reference TRBV11-2 and TRBJ2-7, the full variable domain is EAGVAQSPRYKIIEKRQSVAFWCNPISGHATLYWYQQILGQGPKLLIQFQNNGVVDDSQLPKDRFSAERLKGVDSTLKIQPAKLEDSAVYLCASSLGGIAYEQYFGPGTRLTVT.

This clone has a single count. V and J are TRBV4-1 and TRBJ2-5; 9 nucleotides match TRBD2. Trimming took 3 bases from V and 5 from J; bases not matched to a gene: 10. This CDR3 has 16 amino acids. Germline lookup yields CDR1 MGHRA and CDR2 YSYEKL. Here the CDR3 DNA reads TGCGCCAGCAGCCAGATCGGTCGGACTAGCGCGGAGACCCAGTACTTC. This codes for CASSQIGRTSAETQYF.